This T cell receptor beta chain was profiled in a study of blood T cell repertoires in COVID-19. Clones were read by immunoSEQ multiplex PCR, and TCRdb kept only the in-frame ones, dropping some. This sample carries under 250,000 clones, approximately 89% of them seen once, and the ten largest clones take 1.5% to 2%. This CDR3 region has 14 residues. Trimming took 8 bases from V and 2 from J; bases not matched to a gene: 5. From germline, CDR1 is MNHEY and CDR2 SVGAGI. This rearrangement joins TRBV6-5 to TRBJ1-3, with TRBD1 matching 8 bases. Material: peripheral blood. This sequence was found in a woman aged 60-70 years who had recovered from COVID-19. The CDR3 here is CASQSRGPGNTIYF. The CDR3 bases are TGTGCCAGCCAGTCCAGGGGGCCTGGAAACACCATATATTTT.